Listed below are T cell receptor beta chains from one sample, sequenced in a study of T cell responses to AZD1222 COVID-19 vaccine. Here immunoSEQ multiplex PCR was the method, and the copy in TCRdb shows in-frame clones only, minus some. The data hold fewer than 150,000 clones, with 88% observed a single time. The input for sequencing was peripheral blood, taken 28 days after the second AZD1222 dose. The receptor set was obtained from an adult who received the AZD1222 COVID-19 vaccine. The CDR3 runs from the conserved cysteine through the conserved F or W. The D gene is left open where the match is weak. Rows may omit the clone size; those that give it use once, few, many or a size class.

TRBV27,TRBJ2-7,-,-,CASSWSGDSYEQYF,TGTGCCAGCAGTTGGTCGGGGGATTCCTACGAGCAGTACTTC
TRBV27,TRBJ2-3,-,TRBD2,CASSFLVRGGATDTQYF,TGTGCCAGCAGTTTCCTCGTCCGCGGGGGGGCAACAGATACGCAGTATTTT
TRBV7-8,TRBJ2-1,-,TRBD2,CASSLDRGDEQFF,TGTGCCAGCAGCTTAGACCGGGGGGATGAGCAGTTCTTC
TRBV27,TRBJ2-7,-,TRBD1,CASSRPDRMVYEQYF,TGTGCCAGCTCGCGACCGGACAGGATGGTCTACGAGCAGTACTTC
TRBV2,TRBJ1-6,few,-,CASSETRPLYALHF,TGTGCCAGCAGTGAAACGCGCCCCTTATACGCCCTCCACTTT
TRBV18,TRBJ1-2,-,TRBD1,CASSPAVDRDYGYTF,TGTGCCAGCTCACCAGCAGTTGACAGGGACTATGGCTACACCTTC
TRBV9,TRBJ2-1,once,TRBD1,CASSEGQGANEQFF,TGTGCCAGCAGCGAGGGACAGGGGGCGAATGAGCAGTTCTTC
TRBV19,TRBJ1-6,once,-,CASSLGDSYNSPLHF,TGTGCCAGTAGTCTCGGGGACTCATATAATTCACCCCTCCACTTT
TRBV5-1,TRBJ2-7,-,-,CASSSGNHYEQYF,TGCGCCAGCTCCTCCGGGAATCACTACGAGCAGTACTTC
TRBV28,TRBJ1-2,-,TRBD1,CASRTGHYGYTF,TGTGCCAGTAGGACAGGGCACTATGGCTACACCTTC
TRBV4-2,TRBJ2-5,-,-,CASSLSAERGETQYF,TGTGCCAGCAGCCTTTCAGCGGAACGAGGGGAGACCCAGTACTTC
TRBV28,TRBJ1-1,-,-,CASSKAGSDTEAFF,TGTGCCAGCAGTAAGGCGGGCTCGGACACTGAAGCTTTCTTT
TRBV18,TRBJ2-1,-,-,CASSKGPGMNEQFF,TGTGCCAGCTCCAAAGGGCCAGGGATGAATGAGCAGTTCTTC
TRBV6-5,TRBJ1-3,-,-,CASSYRGTSGNTIYF,TGTGCCAGCAGTTACAGGGGGACCAGTGGAAACACCATATATTTT
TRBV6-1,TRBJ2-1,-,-,CASSELVDSYNEQFF,TGTGCCAGCAGTGAACTTGTAGACTCCTACAATGAGCAGTTCTTC
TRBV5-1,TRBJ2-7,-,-,CASSYTGTGSYEQYF,TGCGCCAGCAGCTATACCGGGACTGGCTCCTACGAGCAGTACTTC
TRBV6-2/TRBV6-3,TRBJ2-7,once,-,CASSRSGDRSGEQYF,TGTGCCAGCAGCCGCTCGGGGGACCGATCTGGGGAGCAGTACTTC
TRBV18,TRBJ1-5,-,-,CANKERNQPQHF,TGTGCCAACAAAGAAAGAAATCAGCCCCAGCATTTT
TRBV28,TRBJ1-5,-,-,CASNRQYNQPQHF,TGTGCCAGCAATCGGCAGTACAATCAGCCCCAGCATTTT
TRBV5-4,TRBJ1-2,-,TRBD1,CASSLAGTGNGYTF,TGTGCCAGCAGCTTGGCGGGGACAGGAAATGGCTACACCTTC
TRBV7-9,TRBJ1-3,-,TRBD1,CASSRQGMVGNTIYF,TGTGCCAGCAGCCGACAGGGGATGGTGGGAAACACCATATATTTT
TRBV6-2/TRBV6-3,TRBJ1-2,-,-,CASSYSTTGYTF,TGTGCCAGCAGTTACTCGACAACTGGCTACACCTTC
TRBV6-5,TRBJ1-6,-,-,CASSWRNSPLHF,TGTGCCAGCAGTTGGAGAAATTCACCCCTCCACTTT